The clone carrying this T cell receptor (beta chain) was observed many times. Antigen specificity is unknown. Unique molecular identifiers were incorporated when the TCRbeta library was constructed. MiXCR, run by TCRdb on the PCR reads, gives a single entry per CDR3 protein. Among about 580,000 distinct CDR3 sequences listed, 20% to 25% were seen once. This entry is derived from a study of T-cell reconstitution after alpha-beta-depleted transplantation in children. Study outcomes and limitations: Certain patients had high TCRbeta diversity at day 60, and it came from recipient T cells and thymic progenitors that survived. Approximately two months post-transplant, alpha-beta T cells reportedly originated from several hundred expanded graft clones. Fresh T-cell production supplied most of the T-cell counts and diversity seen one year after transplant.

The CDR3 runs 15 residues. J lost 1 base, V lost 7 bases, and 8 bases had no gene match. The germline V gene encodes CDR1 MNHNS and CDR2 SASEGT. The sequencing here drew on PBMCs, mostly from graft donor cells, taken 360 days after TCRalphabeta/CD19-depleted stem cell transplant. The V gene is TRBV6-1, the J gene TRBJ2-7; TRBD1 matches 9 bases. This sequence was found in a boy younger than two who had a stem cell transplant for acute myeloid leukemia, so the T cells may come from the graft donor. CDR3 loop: CASTPGQGISYEQYF. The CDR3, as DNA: TGTGCCAGCACGCCGGGACAGGGAATATCCTACGAGCAGTACTTC.